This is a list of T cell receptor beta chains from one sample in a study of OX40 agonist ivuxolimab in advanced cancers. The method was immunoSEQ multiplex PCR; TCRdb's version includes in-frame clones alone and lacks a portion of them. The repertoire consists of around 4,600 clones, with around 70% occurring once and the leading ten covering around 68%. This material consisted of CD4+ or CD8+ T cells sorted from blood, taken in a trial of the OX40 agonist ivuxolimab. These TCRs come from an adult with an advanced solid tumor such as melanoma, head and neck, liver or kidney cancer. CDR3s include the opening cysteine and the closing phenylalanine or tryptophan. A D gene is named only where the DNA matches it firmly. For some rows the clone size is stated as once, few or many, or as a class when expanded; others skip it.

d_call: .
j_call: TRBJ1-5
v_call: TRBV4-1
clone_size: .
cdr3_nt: TGCGCCAGCAGCCAGTATCATGGGGGCAATCAGCCCCAGCATTTT
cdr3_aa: CASSQYHGGNQPQHF

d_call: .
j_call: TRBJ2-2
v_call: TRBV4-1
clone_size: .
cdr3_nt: TGCGCCAGCAGGGACAGCGAGGTGTACACCGGGGAGCTGTTTTTT
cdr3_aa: CASRDSEVYTGELFF

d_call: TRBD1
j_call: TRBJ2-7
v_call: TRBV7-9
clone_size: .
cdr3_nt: TGTGCCAGCAGCTGGCCGGGACAGGGGTACGAGCAGTACTTC
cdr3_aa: CASSWPGQGYEQYF

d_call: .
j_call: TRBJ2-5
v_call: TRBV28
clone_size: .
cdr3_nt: TGTGCCAGCAGTTTCCAGAGGGAGACCCAGTACTTC
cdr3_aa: CASSFQRETQYF

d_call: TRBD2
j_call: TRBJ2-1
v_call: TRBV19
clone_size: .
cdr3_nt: TGTGCCAGTAGTGCAGCGGGGGGGGAATACAATGAGCAGTTCTTC
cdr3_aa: CASSAAGGEYNEQFF

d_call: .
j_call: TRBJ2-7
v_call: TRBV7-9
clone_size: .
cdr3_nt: TGTGCCAGCAGCAGGGGGGGGCTTGCCTACGAGCAGTACTTC
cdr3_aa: CASSRGGLAYEQYF

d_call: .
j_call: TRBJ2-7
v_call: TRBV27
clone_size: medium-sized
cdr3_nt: TGTGCCAGCAGTTTGGGTCCAGGGGGGTACGAGCAGTACTTC
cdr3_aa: CASSLGPGGYEQYF

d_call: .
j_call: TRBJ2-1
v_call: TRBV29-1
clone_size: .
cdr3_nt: TGCAGCGCCCCAGGTTCACTAGAAATGGGCTACAATGAGCAGTTCTTC
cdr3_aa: CSAPGSLEMGYNEQFF

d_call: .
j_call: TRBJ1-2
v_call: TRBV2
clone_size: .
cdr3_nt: TGTGCCAGCAGCGACAGTTACTATGGCTACACCTTC
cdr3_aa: CASSDSYYGYTF

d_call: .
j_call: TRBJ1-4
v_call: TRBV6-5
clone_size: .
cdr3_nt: TGTGCCAGCAGCCTTACAAACAGTGACTATGAAAAACTGTTTTTT
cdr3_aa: CASSLTNSDYEKLFF

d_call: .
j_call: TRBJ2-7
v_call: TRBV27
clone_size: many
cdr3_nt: TGTGCCAGCAGTTTATCCGTTGGCTACGAGCAGTACTTC
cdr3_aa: CASSLSVGYEQYF

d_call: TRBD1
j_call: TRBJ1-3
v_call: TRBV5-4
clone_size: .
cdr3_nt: TGTGCCAGCAGCCCAGGGACAGGGGCCTCCGGAAACACCATATATTTT
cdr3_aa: CASSPGTGASGNTIYF

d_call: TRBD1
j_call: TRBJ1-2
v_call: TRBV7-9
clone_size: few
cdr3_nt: TGTGCCAGCAGCGAACCGGACAGGAGCTATGGCTACACCTTC
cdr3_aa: CASSEPDRSYGYTF

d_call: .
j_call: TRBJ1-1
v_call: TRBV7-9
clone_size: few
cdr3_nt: TGCGCCAGCGCCTCACAGAGGAACACTGAAGCTTTCTTT
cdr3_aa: CASASQRNTEAFF

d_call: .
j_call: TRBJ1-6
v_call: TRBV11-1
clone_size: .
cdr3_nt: TGTGCCAGCAGCTTAGGGTCAGGACGGGCCCTCCACTTT
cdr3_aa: CASSLGSGRALHF

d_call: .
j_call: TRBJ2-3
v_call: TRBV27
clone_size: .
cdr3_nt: TGTGCCAGCAGTATCTTGTTGGGGGCTGATACGCAGTATTTT
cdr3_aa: CASSILLGADTQYF

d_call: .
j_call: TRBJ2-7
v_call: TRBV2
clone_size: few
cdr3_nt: TGTGCCAGCAGTGAAAGGGGGGCTATTTTCGAGCAGTACTTC
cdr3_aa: CASSERGAIFEQYF

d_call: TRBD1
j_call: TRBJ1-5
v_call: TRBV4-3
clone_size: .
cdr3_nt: TGCGCCAGCAGCCAAGATATAACAGGGGGCGGTCAGCCCCAGCATTTT
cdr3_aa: CASSQDITGGGQPQHF

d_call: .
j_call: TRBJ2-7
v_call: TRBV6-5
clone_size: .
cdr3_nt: TGTGCCAGCAGTTACTTACGTCACGAGCAGTACTTC
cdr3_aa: CASSYLRHEQYF

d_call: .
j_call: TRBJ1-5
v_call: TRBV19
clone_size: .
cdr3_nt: TGTGCCAGTAGTATAGGGGGCAGAAGCAATCAGCCCCAGCATTTT
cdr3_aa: CASSIGGRSNQPQHF

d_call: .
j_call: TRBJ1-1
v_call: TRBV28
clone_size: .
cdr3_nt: TGTGCCAGCAGTTTAAACAGTGAAGCTTTCTTT
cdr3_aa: CASSLNSEAFF

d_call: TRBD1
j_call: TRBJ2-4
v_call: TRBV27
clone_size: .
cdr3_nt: TGTGCCAGCAAAACGGACAGGTTAATTGAGTACTTC
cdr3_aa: CASKTDRLIEYF

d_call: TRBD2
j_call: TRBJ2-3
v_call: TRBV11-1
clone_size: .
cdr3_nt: TGTGCCAGCAGCTTTCCGACGGCGCGGGGGGAGCGGAATACGCAGTATTTT
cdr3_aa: CASSFPTARGERNTQYF

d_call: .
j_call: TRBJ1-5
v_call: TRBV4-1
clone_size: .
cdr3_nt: TGCGCCAGCAGCCAAGCGGGCGGGGCGGGTCAGCCCCAGCATTTT
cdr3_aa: CASSQAGGAGQPQHF

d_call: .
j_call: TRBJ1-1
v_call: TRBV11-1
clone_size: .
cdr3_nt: TGTGCCAGCAGCTTAATCGGGGGGATGAACACTGAAGCTTTCTTT
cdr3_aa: CASSLIGGMNTEAFF

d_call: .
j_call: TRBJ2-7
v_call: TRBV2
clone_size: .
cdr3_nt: TGTGCCAGCAAGGAGGCACCTTCGAGGTACGAGCAGTACTTC
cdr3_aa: CASKEAPSRYEQYF

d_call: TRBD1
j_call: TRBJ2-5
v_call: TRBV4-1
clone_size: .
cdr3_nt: TGCGCCAGCAGCCAAGATGGGACAGAACTTTATTTAAAGACCCAGTACTTC
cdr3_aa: CASSQDGTELYLKTQYF

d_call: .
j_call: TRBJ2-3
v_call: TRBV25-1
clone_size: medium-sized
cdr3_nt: TGTGCCAGCCTGGAAGAGTCGAGCACAGATACGCAGTATTTT
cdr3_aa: CASLEESSTDTQYF

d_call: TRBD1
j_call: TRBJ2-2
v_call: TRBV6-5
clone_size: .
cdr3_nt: TGTGCCAGCAGTTACTCGACAGGGGGCGTGCTGTTTTTT
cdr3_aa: CASSYSTGGVLFF

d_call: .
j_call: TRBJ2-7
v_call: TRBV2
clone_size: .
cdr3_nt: TGTGCCACCCATACCTCCCCGGGTTCCCAGCCACCGCAGTACTTC
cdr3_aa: CATHTSPGSQPPQYF

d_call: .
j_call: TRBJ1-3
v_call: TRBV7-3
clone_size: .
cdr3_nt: TGTGCCAGCAGCCTGCGGGAAACAGGAAACACCATATATTTT
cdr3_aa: CASSLRETGNTIYF

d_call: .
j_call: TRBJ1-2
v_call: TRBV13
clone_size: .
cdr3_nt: TGCGCCAGCAAGGAGGAGGAGTTAGCTAACTATGGCTACACCTTC
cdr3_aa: CASKEEELANYGYTF

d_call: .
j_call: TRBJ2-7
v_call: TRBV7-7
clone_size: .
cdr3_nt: TGTGCTAGCAGCTTATTGTCGGGCCACGAGCAGTACTTC
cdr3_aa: CASSLLSGHEQYF

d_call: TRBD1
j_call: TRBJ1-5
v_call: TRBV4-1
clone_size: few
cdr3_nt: TGCGCCAGCAGCCAAGTGGAGGGGGCTTGGAATCAGCCCCAGCATTTT
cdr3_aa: CASSQVEGAWNQPQHF

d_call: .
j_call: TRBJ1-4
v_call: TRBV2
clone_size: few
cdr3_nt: TGTGCCAGCATGAGGGAGGGGAACGTAGGCGAAAAACTGTTTTTT
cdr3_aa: CASMREGNVGEKLFF

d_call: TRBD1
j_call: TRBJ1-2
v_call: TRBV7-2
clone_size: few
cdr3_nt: TGTGCCAGCAGATTCAGGGGGTCGTACTATGGCTACACCTTC
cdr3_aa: CASRFRGSYYGYTF

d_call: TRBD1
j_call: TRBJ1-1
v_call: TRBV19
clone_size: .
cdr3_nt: TGTGCCATCGGACCTCAGGGGGCGAACACTGAAGCTTTCTTT
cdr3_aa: CAIGPQGANTEAFF

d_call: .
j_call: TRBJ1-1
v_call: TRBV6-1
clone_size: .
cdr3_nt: TGTGCCAGCAGTCCACACAGGGCAAACACTGAAGCTTTCTTT
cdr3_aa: CASSPHRANTEAFF

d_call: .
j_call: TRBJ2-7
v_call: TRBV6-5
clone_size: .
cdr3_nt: TGTGCCAGCAGTTATGGAGTGGACAGTACCTACGAGCAGTACTTC
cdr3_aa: CASSYGVDSTYEQYF

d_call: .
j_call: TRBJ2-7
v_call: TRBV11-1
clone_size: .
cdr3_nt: TGTGCCAGCAGCTTAGTGGGCGAGCAGTACTTC
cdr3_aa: CASSLVGEQYF

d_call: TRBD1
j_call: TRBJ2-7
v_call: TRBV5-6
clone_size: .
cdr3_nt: TGTGCCAGCAGCGCCCCGGGACAGGGCTCCTACGAGCAGTACTTC
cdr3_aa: CASSAPGQGSYEQYF

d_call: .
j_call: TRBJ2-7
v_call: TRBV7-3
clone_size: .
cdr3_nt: TGTGCCAGCAGCTTATCGTCTCTGGGCGGAAGCTCCTACGAGCAGTACTTC
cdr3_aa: CASSLSSLGGSSYEQYF

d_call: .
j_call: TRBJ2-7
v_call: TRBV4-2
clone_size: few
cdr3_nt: TGTGCCAGCAGTCGTCTCGGGGACTCCTACGAGCAGTACTTC
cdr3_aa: CASSRLGDSYEQYF

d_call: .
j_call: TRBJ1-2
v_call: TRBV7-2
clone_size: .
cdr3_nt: TGTGCCAGCAGCCCCCGGTCCAGCGGCTACACCTTC
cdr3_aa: CASSPRSSGYTF

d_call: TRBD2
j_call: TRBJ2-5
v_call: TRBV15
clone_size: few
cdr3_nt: TGTGCCACCAGCCTACTAGCGGGGGAAGCCCAGTACTTC
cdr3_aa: CATSLLAGEAQYF

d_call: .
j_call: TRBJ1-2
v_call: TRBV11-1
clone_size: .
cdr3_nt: TGTGCCAGCAGAGCGAGGGACAACTATGGCTACACCTTC
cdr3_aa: CASRARDNYGYTF

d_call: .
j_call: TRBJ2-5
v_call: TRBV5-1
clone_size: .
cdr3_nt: TGCGCCAGCAGCTTGGCCTGGGTCCAAGAGACCCAGTACTTC
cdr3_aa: CASSLAWVQETQYF

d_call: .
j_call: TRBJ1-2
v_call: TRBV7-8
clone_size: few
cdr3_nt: TGTGCCAGCAGCTTAGGGGGGGTGGGACTCTCCGGCTACACCTTC
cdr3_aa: CASSLGGVGLSGYTF

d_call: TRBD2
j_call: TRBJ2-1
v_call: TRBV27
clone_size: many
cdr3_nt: TGTGCCAGCAGTTTCCAGCGGGGGGGGCCTTCGGCCAATGAGCAGTTCTTC
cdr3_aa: CASSFQRGGPSANEQFF

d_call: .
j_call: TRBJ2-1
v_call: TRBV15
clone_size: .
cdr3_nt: TGTGCCACCAGCCCAACGCCCGGGACTCAGATCTACAATGAGCAGTTCTTC
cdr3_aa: CATSPTPGTQIYNEQFF

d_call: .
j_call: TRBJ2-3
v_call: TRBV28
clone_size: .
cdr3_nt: TGTGCCAGCAGTTTAAGGGACACCGGACGGACAGATACGCAGTATTTT
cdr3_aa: CASSLRDTGRTDTQYF

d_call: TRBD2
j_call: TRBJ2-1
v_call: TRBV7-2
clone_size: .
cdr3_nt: TGTGCCAGCAGCTTAGGCGGACTAGCGGGGGCCGGTGAGCAGTTCTTC
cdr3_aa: CASSLGGLAGAGEQFF

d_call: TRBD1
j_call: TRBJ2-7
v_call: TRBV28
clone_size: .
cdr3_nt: TGTGCCAGCAGTGGGCTCGGGACAGGGCTCCACGAGCAGTACTTC
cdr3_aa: CASSGLGTGLHEQYF

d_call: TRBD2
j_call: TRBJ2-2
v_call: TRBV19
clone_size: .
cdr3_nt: TGTGCCAGTAGTACGACTAGCTTAACCGGGGAGCTGTTTTTT
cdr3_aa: CASSTTSLTGELFF

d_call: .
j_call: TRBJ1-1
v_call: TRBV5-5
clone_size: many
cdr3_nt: TGTGCCAGCAGCTTAGGAGGAGTGAACACTGAAGCTTTCTTT
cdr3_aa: CASSLGGVNTEAFF

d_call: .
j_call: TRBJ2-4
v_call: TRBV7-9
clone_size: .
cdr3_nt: TGTGCCAGCAGCTCCCCCGGGGACAAGTACATTCAGTACTTC
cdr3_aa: CASSSPGDKYIQYF

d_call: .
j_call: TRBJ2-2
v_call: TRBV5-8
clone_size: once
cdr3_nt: TGTGCCAGCAGCTTGAGGGGGACATCGAACACCGGGGAGCTGTTTTTT
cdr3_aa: CASSLRGTSNTGELFF

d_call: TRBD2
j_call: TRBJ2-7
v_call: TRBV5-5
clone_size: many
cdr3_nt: TGTGCCAGCAGTCCCGGGACTACCTTTTCCTACGAGCAGTACTTC
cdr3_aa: CASSPGTTFSYEQYF

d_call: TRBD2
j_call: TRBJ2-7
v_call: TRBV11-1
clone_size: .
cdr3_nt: TGTGCCAGCAGCTCCACTAGCGGGGGCCCTCTGGGGTACGAGCAGTACTTC
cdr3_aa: CASSSTSGGPLGYEQYF